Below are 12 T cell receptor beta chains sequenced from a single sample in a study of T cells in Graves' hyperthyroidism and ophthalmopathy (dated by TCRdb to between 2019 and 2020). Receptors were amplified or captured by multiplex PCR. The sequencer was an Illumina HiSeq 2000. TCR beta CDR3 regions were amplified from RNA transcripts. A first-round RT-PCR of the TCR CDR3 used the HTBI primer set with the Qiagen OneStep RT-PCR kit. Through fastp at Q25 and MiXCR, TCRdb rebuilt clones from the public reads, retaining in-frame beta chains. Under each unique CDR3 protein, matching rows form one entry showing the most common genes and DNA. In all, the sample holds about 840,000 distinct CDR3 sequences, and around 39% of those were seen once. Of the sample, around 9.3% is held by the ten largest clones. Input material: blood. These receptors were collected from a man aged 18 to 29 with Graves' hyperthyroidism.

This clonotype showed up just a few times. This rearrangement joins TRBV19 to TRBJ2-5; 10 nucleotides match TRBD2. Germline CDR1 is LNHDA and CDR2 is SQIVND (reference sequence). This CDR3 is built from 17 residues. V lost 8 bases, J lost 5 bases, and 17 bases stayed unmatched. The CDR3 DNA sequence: TGTGCCAGTGCCCGAGGACCGAGCGGGGGGGTAACTGAGACCCAGTACTTC. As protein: CASARGPSGGVTETQYF.

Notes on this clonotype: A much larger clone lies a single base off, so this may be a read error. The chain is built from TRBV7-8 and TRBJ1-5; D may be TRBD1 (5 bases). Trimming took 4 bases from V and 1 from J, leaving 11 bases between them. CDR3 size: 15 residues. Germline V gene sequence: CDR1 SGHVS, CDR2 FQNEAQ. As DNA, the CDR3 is TGTGCCAGCAGCTCCCGGGCAGGGAGCAATCAGCCCCAGCATTTT. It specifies CASSSRAGSNQPQHF. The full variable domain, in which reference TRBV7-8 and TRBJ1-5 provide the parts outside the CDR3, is GAGVSQSPRYKVAKRGQDVALRCDPISGHVSLFWYQQALGQGPEFLTYFQNEAQLDKSGLPSDRFFAERPEGSVSTLKIQRTQQEDSAVYLCASSSRAGSNQPQHFGDGTRLSIL.

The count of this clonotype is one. In nucleotides, the CDR3 is TGTGCCAGCAGCCCCCAAGTGGGGTCCCTAACTATGAAGAATGAAGCTTTCTTT. This gives the protein CASSPQVGSLTMKNEAFF. The rearrangement links TRBV25-1 to TRBJ1-1; D not resolved. The CDR3 is 18 residues long. Trimming took 6 bases from V and 7 from J, leaving 30 bases between them. Germline assignment: CDR1 MGHDK and CDR2 SYGVNS. Complete variable domain (other parts from reference TRBV25-1 and TRBJ1-1): EADIYQTPRYLVIGTGKKITLECSQTMGHDKMYWYQQDPGMELHLIHYSYGVNSTEKGDLSSESTVSRIRTEHFPLTLESARPSHTSQYLCASSPQVGSLTMKNEAFFGQGTRLTVV.

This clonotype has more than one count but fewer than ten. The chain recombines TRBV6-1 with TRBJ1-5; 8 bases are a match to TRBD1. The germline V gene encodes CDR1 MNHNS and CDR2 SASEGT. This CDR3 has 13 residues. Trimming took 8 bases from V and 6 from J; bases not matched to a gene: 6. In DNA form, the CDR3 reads TGTGCCAGCCAGGGGGCAGGACGTCAGCCCCAGCATTTT. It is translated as CASQGAGRQPQHF.

CDR3 sequence: CASSLEAGAGRNEQYF. The CDR3 DNA is TGTGCCAGCAGCTTAGAAGCGGGGGCAGGCCGGAACGAGCAGTACTTC. This rearrangement joins TRBV7-8 to TRBJ2-7, with TRBD2 matching 8 bases. Trimming removed 1 base from V and 5 bases from J; junction bases left unmatched: 10. CDR3 length equals 16 residues. CDR1 and CDR2 (germline): SGHVS, FQNEAQ.

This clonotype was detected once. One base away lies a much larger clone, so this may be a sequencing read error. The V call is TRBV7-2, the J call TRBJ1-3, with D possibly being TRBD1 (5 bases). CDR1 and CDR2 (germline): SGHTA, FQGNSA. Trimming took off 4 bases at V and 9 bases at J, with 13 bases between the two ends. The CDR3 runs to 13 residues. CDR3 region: CASSYRGRGTIYF. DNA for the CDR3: TGTGCCAGCAGCTATCGGGGTAGGGGCACCATATATTTT.

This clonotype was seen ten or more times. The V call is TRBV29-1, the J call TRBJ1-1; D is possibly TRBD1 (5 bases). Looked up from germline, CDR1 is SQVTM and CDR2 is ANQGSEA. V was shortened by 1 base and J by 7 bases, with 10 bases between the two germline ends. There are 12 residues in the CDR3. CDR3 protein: CSVEGRDFEAFF. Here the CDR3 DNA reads TGCAGCGTTGAAGGCAGGGATTTTGAAGCTTTCTTT. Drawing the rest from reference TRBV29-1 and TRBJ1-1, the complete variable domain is SAVISQKPSRDICQRGTSLTIQCQVDSQVTMMFWYRQQPGQSLTLIATANQGSEATYESGFVIDKFPISRPNLTFSTLTVSNMSPEDSSIYLCSVEGRDFEAFFGQGTRLTVV.

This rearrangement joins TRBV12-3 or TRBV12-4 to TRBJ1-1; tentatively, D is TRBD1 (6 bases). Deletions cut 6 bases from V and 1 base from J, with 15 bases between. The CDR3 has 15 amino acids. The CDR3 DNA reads TGTGCCAGCAGCAGGGGTTTGGGGGGGAACACTGAAGCTTTCTTT. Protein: CASSRGLGGNTEAFF.

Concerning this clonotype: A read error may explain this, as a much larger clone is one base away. The CDR3, as DNA: TGCGCCAGCAGCTCGGAATGGGGTAGCTATGGCTACACCTTC. Protein sequence: CASSSEWGSYGYTF. The chain joins TRBV5-1 to TRBJ1-2; the D is unclear. This CDR3 comprises 14 residues. Trimming pared 3 bases from V and 4 bases from J, leaving 13 bases between. The germline V gene has CDR1 SGHRS and CDR2 YFSETQ.

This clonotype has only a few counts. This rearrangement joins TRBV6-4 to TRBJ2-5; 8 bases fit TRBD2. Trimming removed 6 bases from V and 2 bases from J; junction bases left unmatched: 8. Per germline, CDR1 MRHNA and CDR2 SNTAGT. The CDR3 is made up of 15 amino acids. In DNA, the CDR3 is TGTGCCAGCAGCGAAAAAGCGGGGGCACAAGAGACCCAGTACTTC. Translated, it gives CASSEKAGAQETQYF.

The CDR3 loop reads CASSLRQGSRDGYTF. CDR3 DNA sequence: TGTGCCAGCAGCTTAAGGCAGGGTTCCCGGGATGGCTACACCTTC. The gene calls are TRBV7-9 and TRBJ1-2, with D possibly being TRBD1 (5 bases). CDR1 is SEHNR, CDR2 FQNEAQ, per germline (reference sequence). V shed 2 bases and J shed 6 bases, with 16 bases lying between them. The CDR3 sequence is 15 residues long.

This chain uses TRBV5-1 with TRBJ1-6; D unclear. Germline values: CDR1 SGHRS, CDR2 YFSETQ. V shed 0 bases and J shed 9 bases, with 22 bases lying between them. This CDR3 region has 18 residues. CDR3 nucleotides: TGCGCCAGCAGCTTGGCAAGGGCCCAGGTGGCTAAAGGTTCACCCCTCCACTTT. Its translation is CASSLARAQVAKGSPLHF.